A single TCR beta chain is shown here with its context. This clonotype was observed a handful of times. What antigen it recognizes has not been identified. Nothing much larger sits one base from this clone, and base qualities are not available. TCRdb lists the instrument as Illumina NovaSeq 6000. cDNA libraries for TCRalpha and TCRbeta were prepared by 5'RACE using constant-segment primers, with sample barcodes and unique molecular identifiers added. Trizol reagent was used to extract RNA from every sample. Libraries were amplified in two PCR steps, with a second sample barcode and Illumina TruSeq adapters added in the second step. Sequencing of libraries was performed on an Illumina NovaSeq with 2 x 150 bp paired-end reads. Concerning the study's data processing: With migec v1.2.7, reads were demultiplexed and then collapsed into UMI-guided consensus sequences. With mixcr v2.1.11, UMI consensuses were aligned to TRA and TRB V and J templates and assembled into clonotypes. Clonotypes were classified as expanded or contracted when called significant by both edgeR and NoisET, with noise models trained on biological replicates. edgeR calls used a false discovery rate-adjusted p below 0.01 and a log2 fold-change threshold of 1. PCA with hierarchical clustering of max-normalized trajectories of the 1000 most abundant clonotypes was used as exploratory dynamics analysis. The CD4 or CD8 phenotype of responding clones was assigned using the separately sequenced CD4+ and CD8+ repertoires. TCRdb passed the public sequencing reads through fastp at Q25 and MiXCR, retaining productive beta sequences. Rows are combined by CDR3 protein, so each entry shows the most common genes and DNA. For this entry, the V and J calls and clone size follow TCRdb and not the study's own pipeline. The sample data list around 99,000 distinct CDR3 sequences, and approximately 15% of these were observed just once. The biggest ten clones account for 39% of the sample.

This sample is drawn from a study of T-cell memory formation after mild COVID-19 (dated by TCRdb to about 2021). Regarding the complete study: TCR sequence clusters from the two donors were found to be largely donor specific. Longitudinal TCRalpha and TCRbeta repertoire sequencing tracked T-cell clones expanding and contracting after mild COVID-19 in two donors. Two young, previously healthy adult volunteers made up the cohort, one male and one female. General findings and caveats noted by the study authors: Only a couple of mild cases were covered by the study, and larger cohorts that include severe cases with pre-infection samples were considered necessary. Whether the second-wave clones peaking on day 37 were SARS-CoV-2 specific was not confirmed. Clones that contracted from day 15 to 85 showed balanced CD4/CD8 phenotypes, whereas a second wave of clones that expanded from day 15 to 37 leaned towards CD4+. Contracting CD4+ clones were found mainly in CM and EM memory subsets, while CD8+ clones were enriched in EMRA. Some responding clones were detected in pre-infection memory, which suggested that pre-existing cross-reactive memory T cells had joined the SARS-CoV-2 response.

PBMCs were isolated by Ficoll-Paque density gradient centrifugation. V gives up 6 bases and J gives up 2 bases, and the segment between their germline ends measures 12 bases. CDR1 KGHSH and CDR2 LQKENI are derived from the germline V gene. The CDR3, cysteine through phenylalanine, is 14 amino acids long. Only the CDR3 part of the read is kept: 42 bases, read in frame from the first base. The chain employs TRBV18 and TRBJ2-3; a weak D assignment points to TRBD2 (5 bases agree). This receptor was taken from a man in his late teens or twenties who had mild COVID-19 (a few samples of this study predate the infection). The sample titles of this study are shuffled in the database, so cell type and time point are left out; the donor was told from shared clones. Sequencing was performed on PBMCs or a T cell subset sorted from them (not recorded which). The CDR3 is CASSGVPSTDTQYF. The bases are TGTGCCAGCTCCGGGGTACCCTCCACAGATACGCAGTATTTT.